The 25 T cell receptor delta chains below come from one sample, sequenced in a study of gamma-delta chains in newborns, infants, children. TCRdb called clones from the reads again using CATT. In the table there are about 6,900 delta-chain clones, 11% of which are singletons. Sequenced: blood. Receptor source: a child who was a newborn, infant or young child, either healthy, febrile or measles-vaccinated (not recorded which).

This clone came up a few times. J is TRDJ3 and V is TRDV2, with TRDD3 matching 9 bases. Germline V CDR1 and CDR2: GEAIGNYY, EKD. The V gene end was trimmed by 0 bases and the J gene end by 0 bases; junction bases not matched to a gene: 5. The CDR3 is 19 amino acids. The CDR3 coding sequence is TGTGCCTGTGACACCTGGGGGATAAAGAGCTCCTGGGACACCCGACAGATGTTTTTC. Its translation: CACDTWGIKSSWDTRQMFF.

This clone qualifies as medium-sized. This rearrangement joins TRDV2 to TRDJ1, with 9 positions matching TRDD3. The length of the CDR3 is 19 residues. After removal of 1 base from V and 1 base from J, the junction contained 15 bases not matched to a gene. Germline V gene sequence: CDR1 GEAIGNYY, CDR2 EKD. The CDR3 DNA is TGTGCCTGTGACACTCTACTGGGGGACTCTAACCGAAGCACCGATAAACTCATCTTT. This gives the protein CACDTLLGDSNRSTDKLIF.

The rearrangement uses TRDV2 and TRDJ1; the match to TRDD3 covers 10 bases. The CDR3 is 16 amino acids. Germline CDR1 is GEAIGNYY and CDR2 is EKD. Trimming removed 3 bases from V and 3 bases from J; junction bases left unmatched: 9. The CDR3 DNA reads TGTGCCTGTGACCAAGTCGGGGGATACGGGCCCGATAAACTCATCTTT. Residues: CACDQVGGYGPDKLIF.

In its sample, this clone was seen a few times. The chain recombines TRDV2 with TRDJ1; 12 positions agree with TRDD3. The V segment lost 2 bases and the J segment 0 bases; nucleotides outside the gene matches: 9. The germline CDR1 and CDR2 sequences are GEAIGNYY and EKD. The CDR3 consists of 18 residues. CDR3 in DNA: TGTGCCTGTGACAGGCTGGGGGATACGAACGCCCACACCGATAAACTCATCTTT. This translates into CACDRLGDTNAHTDKLIF.

Regarding this clone: Possible read error: a much larger clone is one base away. The rearrangement links TRDV2 to TRDJ1; TRDD3 aligns across 9 bases. The J gene, not given by TCRdb, was assigned here from a germline match of the nucleotide sequence. Trimming removed 0 bases from V and 0 bases from J; junction bases left unmatched: 16. The CDR3 contains 20 residues. Looked up from germline, CDR1 is GEAIGNYY and CDR2 is EKD. The CDR3 DNA follows: TGTGCCTGTGACACCGTAGGGGGAATGGGGGATAGGGTCAACACCGATAAACTCATCTTT. As protein: CACDTVGGMGDRVNTDKLIF.

Remarks on this clone: One end of the junction fails to match germline, which may point to a read error. The V and J genes are TRDV2 and TRDJ3; 11 bases fit TRDD3. The CDR3 loop spans 19 amino acids. Per germline, CDR1 GEAIGNYY and CDR2 EKD. The CDR3 coding sequence is TGTGCCTGTGACACTGGGGGATACGATGGCTCCTGGGGCACCCGACAGATGTTTTTC. This sequence encodes CACDTGGYDGSWGTRQMFF.

As regards this clone: This clone may be a read error of a much larger clone one base away. The V gene is TRDV2, the J gene TRDJ1; possible D gene TRDD3, 5 bases. The CDR3 covers 17 residues. Germline lookup yields CDR1 GEAIGNYY and CDR2 EKD. Trimming left V 2 bases short and J 3 bases short, with 21 bases between. Here the CDR3 DNA reads TGTGCCTGTGACAGCGCGGGATCTGGGAGAGACGCCGATAAACTCATCTTT. Its protein product is CACDSAGSGRDADKLIF.

This clone was seen more than once but under ten times. The rearrangement uses TRDV2 and TRDJ1; D ambiguous. The V gene lost 3 bases and the J gene lost 0 bases, with 13 bases spanning the gap. Per the germline V gene, CDR1 is GEAIGNYY and CDR2 is EKD. This CDR3 has 15 residues. CDR3 protein: CACDPVTKYTDKLIF. The CDR3, as DNA: TGTGCCTGTGACCCTGTGACGAAGTACACCGATAAACTCATCTTT.

In regard to this clone: One end of the junction fails to match germline, which may point to a read error. The same CDR3 also results from other DNA sequences found in this sample. V usage is TRDV2 and J usage is TRDJ1; the D gene is possibly TRDD3 (6 bases). CDR3 length equals 16 residues. Per the germline V gene, CDR1 is GEAIGNYY and CDR2 is EKD. CDR3 amino acids: CACDPLGGPNTDKLIF. The CDR3, as DNA: TGTGCCTGTGACCCACTCGGGGGACCCAACACCGATAAACTTATCTTT.

This clone was seen a few times. TCRdb gives a protein that differs at residue 9 from what the DNA encodes, so the protein here is translated from the DNA. The rearrangement uses TRDV2 and TRDJ1; TRDD3 agrees at 8 bases. V shed 1 base and J 0 bases; nucleotides not matched to a gene: 6. Germline-derived CDR1 and CDR2 are GEAIGNYY and EKD. The CDR3 loop spans 16 amino acids. The CDR3 loop reads CACDTLLGVYTDKLIF. CDR3 sequence (DNA): TGTGCCTGTGACACGTTACTGGGGGTGTACACCGATAAACTCATCTTT.

The rearrangement uses TRDV2 and TRDJ1; D is perhaps TRDD3 (5 bases). This CDR3 has 16 residues. Trimming took 0 bases from V and 2 from J, leaving 15 bases between them. Germline CDR1 and CDR2: GEAIGNYY and EKD. The CDR3 DNA sequence: TGTGCCTGTGACACCGTCGGGGGGCCGCCTACCGATAAACTCATCTTT. This sequence encodes CACDTVGGPPTDKLIF.

V usage is TRDV2 and J usage is TRDJ1; 12 bases match TRDD3. Germline CDR1 reads GEAIGNYY; CDR2 reads EKD. V lost 1 base, J lost 1 base, and 3 bases stayed unmatched. The CDR3 has 16 residues. CDR3 in DNA: TGTGCCTGTGACACTTCCTGGGGGATACGCACCGATAAACTCATCTTT. As protein: CACDTSWGIRTDKLIF.

This clone was seen a few times. It may be a read error: a sequence one base away is much more abundant. The same CDR3 is also encoded by other DNA sequences in this sample. The V and J genes are TRDV2 and TRDJ3; 8 bases are a match to TRDD3. Trimming removed 1 base from V and 1 base from J; junction bases left unmatched: 5. Germline V gene lookup returns CDR1 GEAIGNYY and CDR2 EKD. The CDR3 loop spans 18 amino acids. The CDR3 DNA follows: TGTGCCTGTGACACTGGGGGATTCAGTTCCTGGGACACCCGACAGATGTTTTTC. This codes for CACDTGGFSSWDTRQMFF.

No call was made for the V gene; the J gene is TRDJ1. The CDR3 is made up of 14 amino acids. The CDR3 region has the DNA TGTGCCTGTGACAGGATCCACCCCCCCGATAAACTCATCTTT. Protein product: CACDRIHPPDKLIF.

This clone came up a few times. This chain uses TRDV2 with TRDJ1, with 8 bases that match TRDD3. This CDR3 region has 17 residues. Per germline, CDR1 GEAIGNYY and CDR2 EKD. J gave up 6 bases and V 1 base, and 15 bases lay outside the gene matches. CDR3 in amino acids: CACDTLGGSGVGNKLIF. The CDR3 DNA is TGTGCCTGTGACACACTTGGGGGATCGGGAGTTGGGAATAAACTCATCTTT.

The chain joins TRDV2 to TRDJ1, with 11 bases lining up with TRDD3. J was trimmed by 3 bases and V by 2 bases; bases with no gene match: 13. The CDR3 has 18 residues. Germline CDR1 reads GEAIGNYY; CDR2 reads EKD. CDR3 loop: CACDKLGGGYANPDKLIF. The CDR3 DNA is TGTGCCTGTGACAAACTCGGTGGGGGATACGCAAACCCCGATAAACTCATCTTT.

This clone is labeled as medium-sized. CDR3: CACDALAGGYVDLHTDKLIF. The CDR3 DNA reads as TGTGCCTGTGACGCTCTGGCTGGGGGATACGTTGACCTCCACACCGATAAACTCATCTTT. The genes are TRDV2 and TRDJ1; 12 positions match TRDD3. V trimming: 3 bases; J trimming: 0 bases; junction bases outside the gene matches: 16. This CDR3 has 20 amino acids. Germline CDR1 GEAIGNYY, CDR2 EKD.

As for this clone: With a much larger clone just one base away, this may be a read error. The chain combines TRDV2 with TRDJ1; 13 positions agree with TRDD3. This CDR3 is built from 17 residues. The germline V gene has CDR1 GEAIGNYY and CDR2 EKD. CDR3 amino acids: CACATLLGDTAGRKLIF. The CDR3 DNA reads as TGTGCCTGTGCCACCCTACTGGGGGATACGGCCGGTCGTAAACTCATCTTT.

This clone was detected only a few times. J is TRDJ3 and V is TRDV2, with TRDD3 matching 9 bases. Germline assignment: CDR1 GEAIGNYY and CDR2 EKD. Trimming took 1 base from V and 0 from J; bases not matched to a gene: 6. The CDR3 is made up of 19 amino acids. For the CDR3, the DNA is TGTGCCTGTGACACAACTGGGGGACCGAGCTCCTGGGACACCCGACAGATGTTTTTC. It translates to CACDTTGGPSSWDTRQMFF.

This clone is labeled medium-sized (0.01 to 0.1%). This sample includes further DNA sequences coding for the same CDR3. The chain carries TRDV2 and TRDJ1; the match to TRDD3 covers 8 bases. This CDR3 has 16 residues. From germline, CDR1 is GEAIGNYY and CDR2 EKD. After removal of 4 bases from V and 0 bases from J, the junction contained 9 bases not matched to a gene. The CDR3 here is CACERLGGFNTDKLIF. Written as DNA, the CDR3 is TGTGCCTGTGAGAGACTGGGGGGATTTAACACCGATAAACTCATCTTT.

This clone was seen a handful of times. The gene calls are TRDV2 and TRDJ1; maybe TRDD3 (6 bases). V gave up 5 bases and J gave up 0 bases, with 24 bases separating them. The CDR3 extends over 18 amino acids. The germline V gene encodes CDR1 GEAIGNYY and CDR2 EKD. Written as DNA, the CDR3 is TGTGCCTGTGCCGCCCTTCTTGCGTTGGGGGCTGACACCGATAAACTCATCTTT. This translates into CACAALLALGADTDKLIF.

This clone has more than one count but fewer than ten. This may stem from a read error, because a much larger clone lies one nucleotide away. Other nucleotide sequences from this sample produce the same CDR3. The rearrangement joins TRDV2 to TRDJ1; TRDD3 matches 10 bases. CDR1 GEAIGNYY and CDR2 EKD come from the germline V gene. This CDR3 spans 17 amino acids. The CDR3 nucleotides are TGTGCCTGTGACAGACTGGGGGATGGAGGGAACGACGATAAACTCATTTTT. This gives the protein CACDRLGDGGNDDKLIF.

The chain recombines TRDV2 with TRDJ1, with TRDD3 identical over 12 bases. The CDR3 loop spans 18 amino acids. V trimming: 3 bases; J trimming: 0 bases; junction bases outside the gene matches: 10. CDR1 and CDR2 (germline): GEAIGNYY, EKD. The chain's CDR3 is CACDEVRLGDTDTDKLIF. The CDR3 DNA follows: TGTGCCTGTGACGAAGTTCGACTGGGGGATACCGACACCGATAAACTCATCTTT.

Note on this clone: This likely reflects a read error, since a far larger clone is one base away. Different DNA sequences within this sample yield the same CDR3. The chain employs TRDV2 and TRDJ1; TRDD3 matches 10 bases. This CDR3 is built from 20 residues. Germline V CDR1 and CDR2: GEAIGNYY, EKD. CDR3 in amino acids: CACDTLFTGGSPSYTDKLIF. Written as DNA, the CDR3 is TGTGCCTGTGACACCTTATTTACTGGGGGATCCCCATCGTACACTGATAAACTCATCTTT.

This clone has more than one count but fewer than ten. Since a much larger clone is just one base distant, this may be a read error. The chain couples TRDV2 to TRDJ1; 7 positions match TRDD3. CDR1 is GEAIGNYY and CDR2 is EKD in the germline V gene. The CDR3 loop spans 20 amino acids. V gave up 3 bases and J gave up 0 bases; unmatched junction bases: 21. CDR3 in DNA: TGTGCCTGTGACGCGGTCCGGCGAATGGGGGACCCCTCGTACACCGATAAACTCATCTTT. This encodes CACDAVRRMGDPSYTDKLIF.